Given below is one T cell receptor (beta chain) in context. Its specificity is not known. TCRdb's table, derived via immunoSEQ multiplex PCR, lists solely in-frame clones and lacks some. This repertoire shows 150,000 to 200,000 clones, 94% found once; its top ten account for approximately 0.6%. This sample was included in a study of T cell responses to AZD1222 COVID-19 vaccine. Study-level points and caveats: Sampling captured repertoires only after the peak T cell response.

The TCR comes from an adult in good health. Source: peripheral blood, taken on day 0 of AZD1222 vaccination.

The CDR3 DNA is TGTGCCAGCAGTTTAAACACCCCTTACTCCTACGAGCAGTACTTC. Protein: CASSLNTPYSYEQYF. The chain links TRBV27 to TRBJ2-7; D gene unclear. CDR1 MNHEY and CDR2 SMNVEV come from the germline V gene (reference sequence). V was pared by 2 bases and J by 0 bases, with 11 bases between. This CDR3 is built from 15 residues.